One sample yielded the 15 T cell receptor beta chains listed below, sequenced in a study of OX40 agonist ivuxolimab in advanced cancers. Sequencing was performed with immunoSEQ multiplex PCR; in TCRdb, only in-frame clones are kept and a portion is missing. The data contain 50,000 to 80,000 clones, around 84% of them singletons. The specimen was CD4+ or CD8+ T cells sorted from blood, collected in a trial of the OX40 agonist ivuxolimab. The receptors shown here come from an adult with an advanced solid tumor such as melanoma, head and neck, liver or kidney cancer.

The chain links TRBV5-1 to TRBJ1-2; no definite D call. Deletions cut 0 bases from V and 4 bases from J, with 13 bases between. Germline CDR1 is SGHRS and CDR2 is YFSETQ. There are 15 residues in the CDR3. The CDR3 spells CASSLVGGSLYGYTF. CDR3 nucleotides: TGCGCCAGCAGCTTGGTAGGCGGCAGTCTCTATGGCTACACCTTC.

The chain uses TRBV20-1 and TRBJ2-1; D is uncertain. Germline V CDR1 and CDR2: DFQATT, SNEGSKA (reference sequence). CDR3 length: 11 amino acids. Trimming took off 1 base at V and 15 bases at J, with 13 bases between the two ends. Here the CDR3 reads CSARGEVKRFF. CDR3 DNA sequence: TGCAGTGCTAGAGGCGAGGTTAAGCGGTTCTTC.

This clone was detected a few times. The rearrangement links TRBV6-6 to TRBJ2-1; 8 positions match TRBD2. This CDR3 contains 15 residues. V trimming: 2 bases; J trimming: 12 bases; junction bases outside the gene matches: 12. Looked up from germline, CDR1 is MNHNY and CDR2 is SVGAGI (reference sequence). CDR3 sequence (DNA): TGTGCCAGCAGTTACGCGGGAGGCCCGCGTCCAGTGCAGTTCTTC. Its protein is CASSYAGGPRPVQFF.

The table lists this clone with a count of one. CDR3 region: CASSLVYRGGANVLTF. In DNA, the CDR3 is TGTGCCAGCAGCTTAGTATACCGAGGTGGGGCCAACGTCCTGACTTTC. This chain links TRBV11-2 with TRBJ2-6; D uncertain. Trimming left V 1 base short and J 3 bases short, with 10 bases between. The CDR3 covers 16 residues. Germline CDR1 is SGHAT and CDR2 is FQNNGV.

V gene TRBV6-5 combines with J gene TRBJ1-2; D might be TRBD1 (5 bases). V was pared by 0 bases and J by 2 bases, with 13 bases between. This CDR3 has 16 residues. The V gene's germline CDR1 is MNHEY and CDR2 SVGAGI. This chain's CDR3 is CASSYSGRNINYGYTF. CDR3 nucleotides: TGTGCCAGCAGTTACTCGGGACGGAATATCAACTATGGCTACACCTTC.

This chain connects TRBV2 to TRBJ2-7; D unresolved. Trimming removed 8 bases from V and 3 bases from J, with 8 bases in between. This CDR3 has 11 amino acids. Per germline, CDR1 SNHLY and CDR2 FYNNEI. CDR3 nucleotides: TGTGCCAGCGGGGTACACTACGAGCAGTACTTC. It translates to CASGVHYEQYF.

In its sample, this clone was seen once. The rearrangement joins TRBV7-8 to TRBJ1-6; D is perhaps TRBD1 (5 bases). Germline CDR1 reads SGHVS; CDR2 reads FQNEAQ. This CDR3 comprises 14 residues. Trimming cost V 5 bases and J 3 bases, with 8 bases left between them. CDR3 protein: CASSMTDYNSPLHF. Written as DNA, the CDR3 is TGTGCCAGCAGCATGACAGACTATAATTCACCCCTCCACTTT.

This chain connects TRBV20-1 to TRBJ2-7; D not certain. The CDR3 consists of 11 residues. Germline loops: CDR1 DFQATT, CDR2 SNEGSKA (reference sequence). Between the trimmed V and J ends, which lost 2 bases and 6 bases, there was a span of 8 bases. DNA for the CDR3: TGCAGTGCTAGAATGGGGATCGAGCAGTACTTC. Its translation: CSARMGIEQYF.

This clone was seen more than once but under ten times. The rearrangement uses TRBV2 and TRBJ1-1, with TRBD1 as a possible D gene (5 bases). The length of the CDR3 is 12 residues. Trimming took off 5 bases at V and 4 bases at J, with 8 bases between the two ends. Germline V gene sequence: CDR1 SNHLY, CDR2 FYNNEI. The CDR3 loop is CASSWTSTEAFF. CDR3 sequence (DNA): TGTGCCAGCAGTTGGACAAGCACTGAAGCTTTCTTT.

The gene calls are TRBV7-9 and TRBJ2-1; D is perhaps TRBD2 (6 bases). V shed 4 bases and J shed 7 bases, with 14 bases lying between them. The CDR3 is 14 residues long. In germline, CDR1 is SEHNR, CDR2 FQNEAQ (reference sequence). CDR3 sequence: CASSSFFGGNEQFF. CDR3 coding DNA: TGTGCCAGCAGCTCCTTTTTCGGAGGGAATGAGCAGTTCTTC. Drawing the rest from reference TRBV7-9 and TRBJ2-1, the complete variable domain is DTGVSQNPRHKITKRGQNVTFRCDPISEHNRLYWYRQTLGQGPEFLTYFQNEAQLEKSRLLSDRFSAERPKGSFSTLEIQRTEQGDSAMYLCASSSFFGGNEQFFGPGTRLTVL.

The chain joins TRBV28 to TRBJ2-7; 7 bases map to TRBD1. The CDR3 runs 14 residues. V dropped 5 bases and J dropped 5; count of bases not matched to a gene: 9. Germline CDR1 is MDHEN and CDR2 is SYDVKM. The CDR3 sequence is CASSKTGKKDEQYF. The DNA for the CDR3 is TGTGCCAGCAGTAAGACAGGGAAGAAGGACGAGCAGTACTTC.

The table lists this clone with a count of one. This chain links TRBV28 with TRBJ2-5; 11 positions agree with TRBD2. V was pared by 4 bases and J by 5 bases, with 15 bases of the junction left unmatched. This CDR3 is built from 18 residues. CDR1 is MDHEN and CDR2 is SYDVKM in the germline V gene. Here the CDR3 reads CASSSRLIAGGPGETQYF. CDR3 nucleotides: TGTGCCAGCAGTTCGAGACTTATAGCGGGAGGGCCGGGGGAGACCCAGTACTTC.

The rearrangement joins TRBV9 to TRBJ2-1; 14 positions agree with TRBD2. This CDR3 is 17 amino acids long. J gave up 15 bases and V 0 bases, and 14 bases lay outside the gene matches. Germline CDR1 and CDR2: SGDLS and YYNGEE. The CDR3 here is CASSVEPPTSGGAVLFF. DNA of the CDR3: TGTGCCAGCAGCGTAGAACCCCCGACTAGCGGGGGGGCTGTACTGTTCTTC.

The chain has TRBV29-1 and TRBJ1-1; D unclear. Looked up from germline, CDR1 is SQVTM and CDR2 is ANQGSEA. The CDR3 has 14 amino acids. Trimming took off 6 bases at V and 2 bases at J, with 16 bases between the two ends. DNA for the CDR3: TGCAGCGTCCCAACCCTCTTGACAAACACTGAAGCTTTCTTT. This gives the protein CSVPTLLTNTEAFF. Looking up the rest from reference TRBV29-1 and TRBJ1-1 gives the full variable domain: SAVISQKPSRDICQRGTSLTIQCQVDSQVTMMFWYRQQPGQSLTLIATANQGSEATYESGFVIDKFPISRPNLTFSTLTVSNMSPEDSSIYLCSVPTLLTNTEAFFGQGTRLTVV.

This chain links TRBV28 with TRBJ1-2, with 7 positions matching TRBD1. Germline loops: CDR1 MDHEN, CDR2 SYDVKM. V was clipped by 7 bases and J by 3 bases; unmatched bases: 8. The length of the CDR3 is 14 residues. The CDR3 here is CASTETRGYYGYTF. As DNA, the CDR3 is TGTGCCAGCACCGAGACCAGGGGGTACTATGGCTACACCTTC.